Shown below are 22 T cell receptor beta chains from a single sample sequenced in a study of beta chain features in type 1 diabetes. Study-level findings and limits: People with Type 1 diabetes carried modestly yet significantly shorter TCRB CDR3s in all four CD4+ subsets.

The authors reverse transcribed all of the isolated RNA, so sequencing captured expressed TCRB transcripts. Data came from immunoSEQ multiplex PCR; TCRdb stores just in-frame clones and leaves some out. The table includes about 700,000 clones, around an eighth detected once. These receptors have no known antigen. Sample: naive CD4+ T cells from blood. The source of these receptors is a man younger than 35 with type 1 diabetes.

The CDR3 spells CASSLQGARTDTQYF. CDR3 bases: TGTGCCAGCAGTCTCCAGGGGGCTCGCACAGATACGCAGTATTTT. The chain carries TRBV28 and TRBJ2-3, with 8 bases identical to TRBD1. Germline V CDR1 and CDR2: MDHEN, SYDVKM. The CDR3 runs 15 residues. V lost 5 bases to trimming and J lost 1 base; unmatched junction nucleotides: 5. Full variable domain (rest looked up from reference TRBV28 and TRBJ2-3): DVKVTQSSRYLVKRTGEKVFLECVQDMDHENMFWYRQDPGLGLRLIYFSYDVKMKEKGDIPEGYSVSREKKERFSLILESASTNQTSMYLCASSLQGARTDTQYFGPGTRLTVL.

This clone was seen only a few times. The chain uses TRBV14 and TRBJ2-7; a weak D match, TRBD2 (6 bases). V was trimmed by 2 bases and J by 3 bases, leaving 11 bases between them. The CDR3 is made up of 14 amino acids. Germline V gene data show CDR1 as SGHDN and CDR2 as FVKESK. CDR3 nucleotide sequence: TGTGCCAGCAGCCAACTCGAGGGACTCTACGAGCAGTACTTC. This sequence encodes CASSQLEGLYEQYF.

The sample holds a few counts of this clone. Other DNA sequences in this sample translate to the same CDR3. The gene calls are TRBV9 and TRBJ2-7, with D maybe TRBD2 (5 bases). CDR1 and CDR2 (germline): SGDLS, YYNGEE. The V and J ends lost 2 bases and 5 bases respectively, with 5 bases between them. This CDR3 contains 11 residues. CDR3 sequence: CASSVGDEQYF. DNA for the CDR3: TGTGCCAGCAGCGTCGGGGACGAGCAGTACTTC. The variable domain in full, with the rest retrieved from reference TRBV9 and TRBJ2-7, is DSGVTQTPKHLITATGQRVTLRCSPRSGDLSVYWYQQSLDQGLQFLIQYYNGEERAKGNILERFSAQQFPDLHSELNLSSLELGDSALYFCASSVGDEQYFGPGTRLTVT.

Comments on this clone: An end of the junction differs from the germline gene, which may be a read error. The genes are TRBV15 and TRBJ2-5; D uncertain. The CDR3 contains 14 residues. CDR1 and CDR2 (germline): LNHNV, YYDKDF (reference sequence). DNA for the CDR3: TGTACCACCAGCAGAGATCTTGGCTTGGGGACCCAGTACTTC. This encodes CTTSRDLGLGTQYF.

V and J are TRBV5-6 and TRBJ2-5, with TRBD2 matching over 7 bases. This CDR3 is built from 17 residues. The junction had 10 bases not matched to a gene; V was cut back by 2 bases and J by 0 bases. Germline assignment: CDR1 SGHDT and CDR2 YYEEEE. The CDR3 DNA reads as TGTGCCAGCAGCTTTGTTCCAGCGGGGAGCAACCAAGAGACCCAGTACTTC. It translates to CASSFVPAGSNQETQYF.

This clone has just a few counts. The rearrangement joins TRBV11-2 to TRBJ1-5; no clear D. Trimming took off 0 bases at V and 1 base at J, with 7 bases between the two ends. Germline CDR1 is SGHAT and CDR2 is FQNNGV. The CDR3 length is 15 residues. DNA of the CDR3: TGTGCCAGCAGCTTAGATTTCGGAAGCAATCAGCCCCAGCATTTT. Its translation is CASSLDFGSNQPQHF.

The chain links TRBV30 to TRBJ2-3, with 12 bases matching TRBD2. V lost 3 bases to trimming and J lost 2 bases; unmatched junction nucleotides: 6. Germline V gene lookup returns CDR1 GTSNPN and CDR2 SVGIG (reference sequence). The CDR3 loop spans 16 amino acids. The CDR3 nucleotides are TGTGCCTGGAGGGACCGACTAGCGGGGGCCACAGATACGCAGTATTTT. Its protein product is CAWRDRLAGATDTQYF.

The V and J genes are TRBV7-9 and TRBJ2-7, with a weak D call TRBD1 (6 bases). The germline V gene has CDR1 SEHNR and CDR2 FQNEAQ (reference sequence). Trimming removed 0 bases from V and 0 bases from J, with 9 bases in between. The CDR3 contains 15 residues. CDR3: CASSLAGHRSYEQYF. CDR3 nucleotide sequence: TGTGCCAGCAGCTTAGCGGGACACCGCTCCTACGAGCAGTACTTC. The entire variable domain, with the rest obtained from reference TRBV7-9 and TRBJ2-7, is as follows: DTGVSQNPRHKITKRGQNVTFRCDPISEHNRLYWYRQTLGQGPEFLTYFQNEAQLEKSRLLSDRFSAERPKGSFSTLEIQRTEQGDSAMYLCASSLAGHRSYEQYFGPGTRLTVT.

This clone was seen a handful of times. This chain links TRBV7-9 with TRBJ1-2; D gene ambiguous. V lost 2 bases and J lost 2, with 6 bases in between. The CDR3 loop spans 13 amino acids. The V gene's germline CDR1 is SEHNR and CDR2 FQNEAQ (reference sequence). This CDR3 is CASSLSENYGYTF. The CDR3 region has the DNA TGTGCCAGCAGCTTAAGCGAGAACTATGGCTACACCTTC.

This rearrangement joins TRBV6-5 to TRBJ1-2, with D unclear. Germline CDR1 and CDR2: MNHEY and SVGAGI. V was shortened by 7 bases and J by 0 bases, with 15 bases between the two germline ends. CDR3 length: 15 residues. DNA for the CDR3: TGTGCCAGCATTTCACCGAATAACGCTAACTATGGCTACACCTTC. Protein sequence: CASISPNNANYGYTF.

A few counts support this clone. This chain joins TRBV7-2 and TRBJ1-1; D remains ambiguous. V gave up 5 bases and J gave up 0 bases, with 7 bases separating them. Germline CDR1 and CDR2: SGHTA and FQGNSA. This CDR3 contains 13 residues. The CDR3 here is CASSLILNTEAFF. CDR3 bases: TGTGCCAGCAGCCTCATACTGAACACTGAAGCTTTCTTT.

This clone was counted only a few times. This chain uses TRBV19 with TRBJ1-2; D is unresolved. The germline gives CDR1 LNHDA, CDR2 SQIVND (reference sequence). V dropped 5 bases and J dropped 1 base, with 17 bases sitting between them. The CDR3 loop spans 16 amino acids. For the CDR3, the DNA is TGTGCCAGTAGTCCCTGGGGAGGGAAATATAACTATGGCTACACCTTC. Translated: CASSPWGGKYNYGYTF.

The chain carries TRBV7-2 and TRBJ2-3; D may be TRBD2 (6 bases). CDR1 is SGHTA, CDR2 FQGNSA, per germline. CDR3 size: 16 residues. The V gene lost 4 bases and the J gene lost 2 bases, with 16 bases spanning the gap. The CDR3 loop is CASSSPLGGYTDTQYF. The CDR3 coding sequence is TGTGCCAGCAGCTCCCCCCTCGGGGGATACACAGATACGCAGTATTTT.

In this sample, this clone turned up a few times. The chain employs TRBV29-1 and TRBJ1-2; maybe TRBD1 (5 bases). CDR1 SQVTM and CDR2 ANQGSEA come from the germline V gene. This CDR3 contains 11 residues. The CDR3 loop reads CSLQDRYGYTF. The DNA of the CDR3 is TGCAGTTTACAGGACCGCTATGGCTACACCTTC.

The chain joins TRBV14 to TRBJ1-1; D possibly corresponds to TRBD1 (6 bases). The V end lost 6 bases, the J end lost 4 bases, and 18 bases lay between the germline ends. From germline, CDR1 is SGHDN and CDR2 FVKESK. CDR3 length: 15 residues. This CDR3 reads CASSQGPSRGTEAFF. The CDR3 nucleotides are TGTGCCAGCAGTCAGGGGCCGTCCCGGGGCACTGAAGCTTTCTTT.

The chain has TRBV19 and TRBJ2-3; 9 bases are a match to TRBD2. Germline CDR1 and CDR2: LNHDA and SQIVND (reference sequence). This CDR3 comprises 16 residues. V shed 4 bases, J shed 2 bases, and the junction held 7 bases outside the gene matches. The DNA of the CDR3 is TGTGCCAGTAGTACTCTAGCGGGGTCCCTCACAGATACGCAGTATTTT. Its protein is CASSTLAGSLTDTQYF.

This clone has more than one count but fewer than ten. Other DNA sequences in this sample translate to the same CDR3. The J gene is TRBJ2-2, the V gene TRBV30, with D possibly matching TRBD2 (6 bases). CDR3 length: 13 residues. CDR1 GTSNPN and CDR2 SVGIG come from the germline V gene (reference sequence). The V end lost 0 bases, the J end lost 5 bases, and 7 bases lay between the germline ends. For the CDR3, the DNA is TGTGCCTGGAGTGTACGGGGGACCGGGGAGCTGTTTTTT. Translation: CAWSVRGTGELFF.

This clone was seen only a few times. J is TRBJ1-1 and V is TRBV29-1; 8 bases are shared with TRBD1. With 5 bases clipped from V and 12 bases from J, the junction kept 8 bases outside the gene matches. Looked up from germline, CDR1 is SQVTM and CDR2 is ANQGSEA. This CDR3 contains 11 residues. The CDR3 loop reads CSVSGTGASFF. The DNA of the CDR3 is TGCAGCGTTTCCGGGACAGGCGCTTCTTTCTTT.

This clone was seen only a few times. The chain carries TRBV7-9 and TRBJ1-5; no firm D call. The CDR3 spans 14 residues. V lost 4 bases, J lost 5 bases, and 12 bases lay in between. Germline assignment: CDR1 SEHNR and CDR2 FQNEAQ (reference sequence). The CDR3 DNA is TGTGCCAGCAGCTCGGCCTCAAGTGATCAGCCCCAGCATTTT. This translates into CASSSASSDQPQHF.

The sample holds a few counts of this clone. V is TRBV7-6 and J is TRBJ2-5; 7 bases match TRBD1. Germline CDR1 reads SGHVS; CDR2 reads FNYEAQ. The ends lost 5 bases at V and 1 base at J; junction bases unmatched: 4. This CDR3 is built from 14 residues. CDR3 nucleotides: TGTGCCAGCAGCCTGGGACAGCTCCAAGAGACCCAGTACTTC. Translation: CASSLGQLQETQYF.

In this sample, this clone turned up a few times. The CDR3 DNA is TGTGCCAGCACAGACGGATATAATTCACCCCTCCACTTT. This gives the protein CASTDGYNSPLHF. J is TRBJ1-6 and V is TRBV19; D is unresolved. Germline V gene sequence: CDR1 LNHDA, CDR2 SQIVND (reference sequence). V gave up 9 bases and J gave up 4 bases, with 10 bases separating them. The CDR3 is made up of 13 amino acids.

The chain couples TRBV25-1 to TRBJ1-6; D remains unclear. Germline V CDR1 and CDR2: MGHDK, SYGVNS. The CDR3 length is 13 residues. Deletions cut 7 bases from V and 10 bases from J, with 14 bases between. CDR3 in DNA: TGTGCCAGCATCGGAGTATTTGGGTCACCCCTCCACTTT. This codes for CASIGVFGSPLHF.